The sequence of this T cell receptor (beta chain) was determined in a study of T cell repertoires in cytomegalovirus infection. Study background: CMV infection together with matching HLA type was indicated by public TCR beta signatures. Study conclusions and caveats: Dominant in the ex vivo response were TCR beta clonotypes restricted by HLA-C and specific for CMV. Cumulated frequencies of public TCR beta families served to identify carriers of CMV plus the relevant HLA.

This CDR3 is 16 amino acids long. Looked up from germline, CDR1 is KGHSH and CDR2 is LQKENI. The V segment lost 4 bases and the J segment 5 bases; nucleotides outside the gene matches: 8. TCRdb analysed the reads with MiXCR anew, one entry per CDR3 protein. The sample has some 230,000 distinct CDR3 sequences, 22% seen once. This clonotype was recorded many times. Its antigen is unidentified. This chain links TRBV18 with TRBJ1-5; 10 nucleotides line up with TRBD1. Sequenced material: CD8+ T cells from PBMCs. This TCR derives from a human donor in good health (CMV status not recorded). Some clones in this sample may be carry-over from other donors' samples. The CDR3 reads CASSRSGTGEDQPQHF. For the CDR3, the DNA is TGTGCCAGCTCACGTTCCGGGACAGGGGAGGATCAGCCCCAGCATTTT. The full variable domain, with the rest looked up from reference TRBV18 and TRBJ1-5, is NAGVMQNPRHLVRRRGQEARLRCSPMKGHSHVYWYRQLPEEGLKFMVYLQKENIIDESGMPKERFSAEFPKEGPSILRIQQVVRGDSAAYFCASSRSGTGEDQPQHFGDGTRLSIL.